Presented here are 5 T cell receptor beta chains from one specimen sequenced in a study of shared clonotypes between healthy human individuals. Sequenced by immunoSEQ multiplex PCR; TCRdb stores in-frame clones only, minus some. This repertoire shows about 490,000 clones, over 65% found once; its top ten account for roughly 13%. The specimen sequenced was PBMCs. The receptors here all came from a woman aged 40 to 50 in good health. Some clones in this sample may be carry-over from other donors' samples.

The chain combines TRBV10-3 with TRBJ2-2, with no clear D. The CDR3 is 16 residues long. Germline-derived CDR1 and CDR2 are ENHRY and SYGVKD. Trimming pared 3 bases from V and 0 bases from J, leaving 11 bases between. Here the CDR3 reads CAISEQGYPNTGELFF. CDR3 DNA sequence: TGTGCCATCAGTGAACAAGGCTACCCGAACACCGGGGAGCTGTTTTTT.

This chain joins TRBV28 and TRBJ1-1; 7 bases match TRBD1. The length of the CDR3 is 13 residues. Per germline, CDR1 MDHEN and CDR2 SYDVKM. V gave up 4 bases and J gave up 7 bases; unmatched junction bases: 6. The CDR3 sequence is CASSSRGQGEAFF. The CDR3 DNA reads TGTGCCAGCAGTTCAAGGGGGCAGGGTGAAGCTTTCTTT.

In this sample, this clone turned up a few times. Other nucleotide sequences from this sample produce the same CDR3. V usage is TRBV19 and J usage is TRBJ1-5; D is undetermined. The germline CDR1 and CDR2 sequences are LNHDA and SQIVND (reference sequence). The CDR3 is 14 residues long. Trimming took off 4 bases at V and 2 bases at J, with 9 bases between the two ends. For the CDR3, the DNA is TGTGCCAGTAGTACCACGGGCGGCAATCAGCCCCAGCATTTT. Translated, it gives CASSTTGGNQPQHF.

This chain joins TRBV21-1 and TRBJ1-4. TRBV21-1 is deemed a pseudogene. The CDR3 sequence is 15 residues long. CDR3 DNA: TGTGCCAGCAGCAAAACCCCAAGGGGAGCTGAAAAACTGTTTTTT. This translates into CASSKTPRGAEKLFF.

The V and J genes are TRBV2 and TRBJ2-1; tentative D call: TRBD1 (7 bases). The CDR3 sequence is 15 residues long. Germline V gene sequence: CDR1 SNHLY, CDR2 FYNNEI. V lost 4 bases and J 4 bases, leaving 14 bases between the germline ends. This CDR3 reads CASSGSPGGYNEQFF. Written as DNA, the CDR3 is TGTGCCAGCAGTGGTTCCCCAGGGGGGTACAATGAGCAGTTCTTC.